This T cell receptor beta chain was recorded in a study of cytomegalovirus exposure and HLA in healthy donors. The repertoire was sequenced with immunoSEQ multiplex PCR; TCRdb's copy has only in-frame clones and lacks some. The sample has 120,000 or so clones; more than 75% are singletons. Whole-study results and caveats: There were a few CMV-associated chains whose specificity for CMV antigens was confirmed in vitro. Some public TCRs appeared in many individuals, while most sequences were rare. The study recorded some 160 TCR beta chains that were cytomegalovirus-associated.

As for this clone: The antigen is not known.

The CDR3 runs to 13 residues. The V end was cut by 0 bases, the J end by 3 bases, with 7 bases between. The germline V gene has CDR1 SGHRS and CDR2 YFSETQ. What was sequenced was PBMCs. The clonotype was recovered from a woman younger than 45 in good health and CMV-seropositive. The J gene is TRBJ2-7, the V gene TRBV5-1, with TRBD1 as a possible D gene (5 bases). The DNA for the CDR3 is TGCGCCAGCAGCTTGGAGGGGAACTACGAGCAGTACTTC. Translation gives CASSLEGNYEQYF. The complete variable domain, with remaining parts taken from reference TRBV5-1 and TRBJ2-7, reads KAGVTQTPRYLIKTRGQQVTLSCSPISGHRSVSWYQQTPGQGLQFLFEYFSETQRNKGNFPGRFSGRQFSNSRSEMNVSTLELGDSALYLCASSLEGNYEQYFGPGTRLTVT.